The 31 T cell receptor beta chains below were found in one sample sequenced in a study of cytomegalovirus exposure and HLA in healthy donors. The PCR employed 60 Vbeta primers together with 13 Jbeta primers. Method: immunoSEQ multiplex PCR; TCRdb's copy keeps in-frame clones and lacks some. The sample records 60,000 to 90,000 clones, roughly 70% being singletons. Sequenced input: PBMCs. Source of these receptors: a woman in her 50s in good health and CMV-seropositive.

The genes are TRBV5-1 and TRBJ1-5; TRBD1 matches at 9 bases. The J segment lost 1 base and the V segment lost 3 bases, leaving 2 bases of the junction unmatched. Looked up from germline, CDR1 is SGHRS and CDR2 is YFSETQ. The CDR3 runs to 15 residues. CDR3 region: CASSSGTGSNQPQHF. In nucleotides, the CDR3 is TGCGCCAGCAGCTCTGGGACAGGGAGCAATCAGCCCCAGCATTTT.

CDR3 loop: CASSQDRGRGNEKLFF. In DNA, the CDR3 is TGCGCCAGCAGCCAAGATCGAGGTCGAGGCAATGAAAAACTGTTTTTT. The chain employs TRBV4-3 and TRBJ1-4; D unresolved. This CDR3 contains 16 residues. V lost 0 bases and J lost 5, with 13 bases in between. Germline V gene lookup returns CDR1 LGHNA and CDR2 YSLEER.

This clone was detected a few times. CDR3 amino acids: CASSFGGSGNQYF. CDR3 in DNA: TGTGCCAGCAGCTTCGGGGGGTCGGGGAATCAGTACTTC. V is TRBV5-6 and J is TRBJ2-4, with 7 bases matching TRBD2. V was clipped by 2 bases and J by 12 bases; unmatched bases: 8. The germline V gene encodes CDR1 SGHDT and CDR2 YYEEEE. The CDR3 is made up of 13 amino acids.

This clone was observed a handful of times. The rearrangement links TRBV2 to TRBJ1-2, with 9 bases fitting TRBD1. Germline V gene data show CDR1 as SNHLY and CDR2 as FYNNEI. The CDR3 spans 15 residues. The V and J ends lost 11 bases and 1 base, in that order; junction bases with no gene match: 11. CDR3 residues: CAGREGQGDNYGYTF. Here the CDR3 DNA reads TGTGCCGGTCGTGAGGGACAGGGAGATAACTATGGCTACACCTTC.

The CDR3 region has the DNA TGTGCCAGCAGTGACTTGACAGGGGGCACTGAAGCTTTCTTT. This codes for CASSDLTGGTEAFF. The V call is TRBV25-1, the J call TRBJ1-1, with 9 nucleotides matching TRBD1. Losses at the gene ends were 3 bases for V and 4 bases for J; bases not matched to a gene: 3. The V gene's germline CDR1 is MGHDK and CDR2 SYGVNS. This CDR3 has 14 residues.

The chain joins TRBV4-1 to TRBJ2-6, with D tentatively TRBD2 (5 bases). This CDR3 is built from 16 residues. The ends were cut back, 2 bases at V and 3 bases at J, with 11 bases in the middle. Germline CDR1 reads MGHRA; CDR2 reads YSYEKL. CDR3 in amino acids: CASSQNSGLGANVLTF. The CDR3 DNA reads TGCGCCAGCAGCCAAAACAGCGGACTTGGGGCCAACGTCCTGACTTTC.

The chain is built from TRBV4-1 and TRBJ2-3; 7 bases fit TRBD1. With V trimmed by 0 bases and J by 2 bases, 2 bases remained unmatched. Germline V lookup: CDR1 MGHRA, CDR2 YSYEKL. CDR3 length: 15 amino acids. The CDR3, as DNA: TGCGCCAGCAGCCAAGAGGGGACAGTCACAGATACGCAGTATTTT. Residues: CASSQEGTVTDTQYF.

This clone was counted between two and nine times. The chain combines TRBV30 with TRBJ2-1, with TRBD2 identical over 11 bases. Germline CDR1 is GTSNPN and CDR2 is SVGIG (reference sequence). The CDR3 loop spans 15 amino acids. With V trimmed by 1 base and J by 5 bases, 4 bases remained unmatched. The CDR3 sequence: CAWSAKGLADNEQFF. In DNA, the CDR3 is TGTGCCTGGAGTGCCAAGGGACTAGCGGACAATGAGCAGTTCTTC.

This chain links TRBV7-2 with TRBJ2-7; 8 positions match TRBD1. This CDR3 has 16 residues. Germline trimming cut 4 bases from V and 7 bases from J; bases unmatched to any gene: 15. Germline CDR1 and CDR2: SGHTA and FQGNSA. DNA of the CDR3: TGTGCCAGCAGCTCCCGAGGCAGGGGGCTCAAGGGGGAGCAGTACTTC. This translates into CASSSRGRGLKGEQYF.

This clone was picked up a small number of times. This rearrangement joins TRBV5-5 to TRBJ1-4; the match to TRBD1 covers 10 bases. CDR1 is SGHKS and CDR2 is YYEKEE in the germline V gene (reference sequence). This CDR3 region has 16 residues. Germline trimming cut 4 bases from V and 0 bases from J; bases unmatched to any gene: 3. CDR3 coding DNA: TGTGCCAGCAGCGCGGGACAGGGGACAACTAATGAAAAACTGTTTTTT. This gives the protein CASSAGQGTTNEKLFF.

The gene calls are TRBV28 and TRBJ1-1; D is ambiguous. The V end was cut by 8 bases, the J end by 1 base, with 5 bases between. The CDR3 spans 11 residues. The V gene's germline CDR1 is MDHEN and CDR2 SYDVKM. CDR3 nucleotide sequence: TGTGCCAGCGAGGCGAACACTGAAGCTTTCTTT. Protein product: CASEANTEAFF. Drawing the rest from reference TRBV28 and TRBJ1-1, the complete variable domain is DVKVTQSSRYLVKRTGEKVFLECVQDMDHENMFWYRQDPGLGLRLIYFSYDVKMKEKGDIPEGYSVSREKKERFSLILESASTNQTSMYLCASEANTEAFFGQGTRLTVV.

A few counts support this clone. The chain recombines TRBV28 with TRBJ1-2; tentative D call: TRBD1 (6 bases). The CDR3 consists of 15 residues. Per germline, CDR1 MDHEN and CDR2 SYDVKM. V lost 5 bases to trimming and J lost 4 bases, with 17 bases between them. CDR3 in amino acids: CASSKGGGVVYGYTF. CDR3 DNA sequence: TGTGCCAGCAGTAAGGGCGGGGGCGTCGTCTATGGCTACACCTTC.

The chain employs TRBV6-1 and TRBJ2-7; 7 nucleotides agree with TRBD1. V gave up 6 bases and J gave up 5 bases; unmatched junction bases: 13. The CDR3 runs to 15 residues. The germline CDR1 and CDR2 sequences are MNHNS and SASEGT. In DNA form, the CDR3 reads TGTGCCAGCAGCGCCGTACGGGACAGCGTCGACGAGCAGTACTTC. As protein: CASSAVRDSVDEQYF.

This clone was observed a handful of times. The sample carries other DNA sequences with the same CDR3. CDR3 nucleotide sequence: TGTGCCAGCAGCTCCCAGGGTACTGGGGCCAACGTCCTGACTTTC. Its protein is CASSSQGTGANVLTF. The genes are TRBV7-8 and TRBJ2-6, with D perhaps TRBD1 (5 bases). This CDR3 region has 15 residues. Germline CDR1 SGHVS, CDR2 FQNEAQ. V was cut by 4 bases and J by 2 bases, with 9 bases left in between.

The V call is TRBV27, the J call TRBJ1-6; D possibly corresponds to TRBD1 (6 bases). The CDR3 is 16 residues long. Germline CDR1 MNHEY, CDR2 SMNVEV (reference sequence). The ends were cut back, 0 bases at V and 7 bases at J, with 13 bases in the middle. CDR3 sequence reads: CASSLSRGTGNSPLHF. In DNA, the CDR3 is TGTGCCAGCAGTTTATCCAGGGGTACGGGGAATTCACCCCTCCACTTT.

The chain combines TRBV7-3 with TRBJ1-2; 8 nucleotides line up with TRBD1. CDR1 is SGHTA and CDR2 is FQGTGA in the germline V gene. The ends lost 1 base at V and 5 bases at J; junction bases unmatched: 6. This CDR3 is 15 amino acids long. CDR3 sequence reads: CASSLNPTGEYGYTF. The CDR3 coding sequence is TGTGCCAGCAGCTTAAACCCGACAGGGGAGTATGGCTACACCTTC.

This chain joins TRBV2 and TRBJ2-1; D not resolved. V was pared by 7 bases and J by 6 bases, with 7 bases between. Germline lookup yields CDR1 SNHLY and CDR2 FYNNEI. There are 11 residues in the CDR3. This CDR3 is CASTLLNEQFF. CDR3 bases: TGTGCCAGCACACTCCTCAATGAGCAGTTCTTC.

This clone was seen just once. The chain links TRBV7-8 to TRBJ2-1, with a weak D call TRBD1 (6 bases). CDR1 is SGHVS and CDR2 is FQNEAQ in the germline V gene. The CDR3 extends over 12 amino acids. Trimming pared 5 bases from V and 6 bases from J, leaving 8 bases between. DNA for the CDR3: TGTGCCAGCAGCCCACAGGGCAATGAGCAGTTCTTC. It codes for CASSPQGNEQFF.

This clone showed up just a few times. The V and J genes are TRBV5-4 and TRBJ2-2, with D possibly being TRBD2 (5 bases). This CDR3 has 14 amino acids. Per the germline V gene, CDR1 is SGHNT and CDR2 is YYREEE (reference sequence). The ends were cut back, 0 bases at V and 5 bases at J, with 8 bases in the middle. CDR3 in amino acids: CASSLAGWTGELFF. The CDR3 coding sequence is TGTGCCAGCAGCTTGGCGGGATGGACCGGGGAGCTGTTTTTT.

This rearrangement joins TRBV4-3 to TRBJ2-7, with unresolved D. V lost 1 base and J lost 1, with 5 bases in between. The germline gives CDR1 LGHNA, CDR2 YSLEER. This CDR3 comprises 13 residues. The CDR3 bases are TGCGCCAGCAGCCAAGGAGATTCCTACGAGCAGTACTTC. This gives the protein CASSQGDSYEQYF.

This clone was detected only once. The chain is built from TRBV29-1 and TRBJ2-3; no firm D call. This CDR3 comprises 13 residues. The V and J ends lost 4 bases and 2 bases respectively, with 10 bases between them. The germline CDR1 and CDR2 sequences are SQVTM and ANQGSEA. The CDR3 spells CSVGRLTTDTQYF. The CDR3 DNA reads TGCAGCGTTGGGAGATTGACCACAGATACGCAGTATTTT.

This clone was observed a handful of times. The genes are TRBV11-1 and TRBJ1-1; the match to TRBD1 covers 9 bases. The germline V gene has CDR1 SGHAT and CDR2 FQDESV (reference sequence). The CDR3 totals 14 residues. The ends lost 1 base at V and 12 bases at J; junction bases unmatched: 9. CDR3 nucleotide sequence: TGTGCCAGCAGCTTAGTGGGACAGGGCCGTAGAACTTTCTTT. Translation: CASSLVGQGRRTFF.

The chain joins TRBV9 to TRBJ2-3, with 8 bases aligning to TRBD2. V shed 3 bases, J shed 7 bases, and the junction held 13 bases outside the gene matches. Germline loops: CDR1 SGDLS, CDR2 YYNGEE. This CDR3 is built from 16 residues. In DNA form, the CDR3 reads TGTGCCAGCAGCGCACCACTCAGCGGGGGAATTAATACGCAGTATTTT. Residues: CASSAPLSGGINTQYF.

The chain carries TRBV5-1 and TRBJ2-1; 8 nucleotides align to TRBD2. The germline V gene encodes CDR1 SGHRS and CDR2 YFSETQ. The CDR3 runs 16 residues. The V segment lost 0 bases and the J segment 2 bases; nucleotides outside the gene matches: 4. For the CDR3, the DNA is TGCGCCAGCAGCTTGGCGGGAGGGATGGCCTACAATGAGCAGTTCTTC. Amino acids: CASSLAGGMAYNEQFF.

This chain joins TRBV30 and TRBJ1-1; D is unclear. Germline values: CDR1 GTSNPN, CDR2 SVGIG (reference sequence). The CDR3 is 12 amino acids. V dropped 7 bases and J dropped 9 bases, with 18 bases sitting between them. This CDR3 is CASSLREQKAFF. For the CDR3, the DNA is TGTGCCTCGTCCCTCCGGGAGCAAAAAGCTTTCTTT. Looking up the rest from reference TRBV30 and TRBJ1-1 gives the full variable domain: SQTIHQWPATLVQPVGSPLSLECTVEGTSNPNLYWYRQAAGRGLQLLFYSVGIGQISSEVPQNLSASRPQDRQFILSSKKLLLSDSGFYLCASSLREQKAFFGQGTRLTVV.

V and J are TRBV7-5 and TRBJ2-1; TRBD2 reflects the table's D call only, with no check against the DNA. TRBV7-5 is recorded as a pseudogene. The CDR3 contains 17 residues. CDR3 in amino acids: CVRSLGVAGGLRHEQFF. The CDR3 DNA is TGTGTCAGAAGCTTAGGCGTGGCGGGGGGCCTTAGGCATGAGCAGTTCTTC.

The chain employs TRBV5-5 and TRBJ2-5; no definite D call. The CDR3 extends over 12 amino acids. CDR1 is SGHKS and CDR2 is YYEKEE in the germline V gene (reference sequence). The germline V and J ends were trimmed by 0 bases and 7 bases, with 7 bases remaining between them. The CDR3 DNA reads as TGTGCCAGCAGCTTGGATTCCGGGACCCAGTACTTC. Protein sequence: CASSLDSGTQYF.

The chain recombines TRBV6-6 with TRBJ2-4; 9 bases line up with TRBD2. Losses at the gene ends were 3 bases for V and 8 bases for J; bases not matched to a gene: 11. CDR3 size: 16 residues. Germline V gene data show CDR1 as MNHNY and CDR2 as SVGAGI (reference sequence). CDR3 amino acids: CASSYSQAGGADIQYF. DNA of the CDR3: TGTGCCAGCAGTTATTCCCAAGCGGGAGGAGCGGACATTCAGTACTTC.

The genes are TRBV4-1 and TRBJ2-7, with 11 bases aligning to TRBD1. Trimming at V came to 3 bases and at J to 5 bases, leaving 6 bases not matched to a gene. The CDR3 sequence is 15 residues long. From germline, CDR1 is MGHRA and CDR2 YSYEKL. In DNA, the CDR3 is TGCGCCAGCAGCCACCGAGGACAGGGGGCCAACGAGCAGTACTTC. Translated, it gives CASSHRGQGANEQYF.

J is TRBJ1-3 and V is TRBV7-8; weak D call: TRBD1 (5 bases). CDR3 size: 17 residues. V was shortened by 5 bases and J by 1 base, with 18 bases between the two germline ends. CDR1 and CDR2 (germline): SGHVS, FQNEAQ. For the CDR3, the DNA is TGTGCCAGCAGCCGGACACCGGCCGGTAGTTCTGGAAACACCATATATTTT. Encoded protein: CASSRTPAGSSGNTIYF.

The V call is TRBV4-2, the J call TRBJ1-4, with a tentative D call TRBD1 (6 bases). With 0 bases removed from V and 6 bases from J, the gap between germline ends came to 14 bases. Germline assignment: CDR1 LGHNA and CDR2 YNFKEQ. The CDR3 sequence is 16 residues long. CDR3 DNA sequence: TGTGCCAGCAGCCAAGATCGTACAGGGCGGGATGAAAAACTGTTTTTT. Translating gives CASSQDRTGRDEKLFF.